A single sample is the source of the 15 T cell receptor beta chains below, sequenced in a study of T cells expressing NK-cell markers. Reanalyzing the 5' RACE reads, TCRdb keeps one entry per CDR3 protein, without DNA. Recorded for this sample: roughly 150,000 distinct CDR3 sequences. Sequencing was carried out using blood T cells: a sorted CD56 or NKG2C T cell subset, CD4+ or CD8+ T cells, or bulk PBMC T cells (not recorded which). The receptor source for this set is a man aged 18 to 69 in good health.

This chain joins TRBV25-1 and TRBJ2-5; the TCRdb call, TRBD2, lacks DNA for checking. This CDR3 contains 13 residues. Per the germline V gene, CDR1 is MGHDK and CDR2 is SYGVNS. The CDR3 region is CASRAGGRETQYF. The full variable domain, in which reference TRBV25-1 and TRBJ2-5 provide the parts outside the CDR3, is EADIYQTPRYLVIGTGKKITLECSQTMGHDKMYWYQQDPGMELHLIHYSYGVNSTEKGDLSSESTVSRIRTEHFPLTLESARPSHTSQYLCASRAGGRETQYFGPGTRLLVL.

This chain joins TRBV28 and TRBJ2-7. This CDR3 comprises 16 residues. CDR1 and CDR2 (germline): MDHEN, SYDVKM. This CDR3 is CASSFWTQDEPYEQYF.

This chain links TRBV7-8 with TRBJ2-5; lacking DNA, the TRBD1 call made by TCRdb goes unchecked. Germline CDR1 SGHVS, CDR2 FQNEAQ. The CDR3 runs to 14 residues. The CDR3 is CASSLLGARETQYF.

The rearrangement joins TRBV6-5 to TRBJ2-3. The CDR3 is made up of 14 amino acids. The germline CDR1 and CDR2 sequences are MNHEY and SVGAGI. Here the CDR3 reads CASSSHIGPDTQYF.

The chain combines TRBV27 with TRBJ2-1; TCRdb's D gene call, TRBD1, goes unchecked for lack of DNA. The CDR3 loop spans 15 amino acids. Germline CDR1 MNHEY, CDR2 SMNVEV (reference sequence). The CDR3 protein is CASSPLRDRVNEQFF.

The rearrangement links TRBV9 to TRBJ2-3; with no DNA, the TCRdb D assignment of TRBD2 cannot be verified. The CDR3 totals 17 residues. Germline assignment: CDR1 SGDLS and CDR2 YYNGEE. The CDR3 here is CASSVVSSGDRTDTQYF. The full variable domain, in which reference TRBV9 and TRBJ2-3 provide the parts outside the CDR3, is DSGVTQTPKHLITATGQRVTLRCSPRSGDLSVYWYQQSLDQGLQFLIQYYNGEERAKGNILERFSAQQFPDLHSELNLSSLELGDSALYFCASSVVSSGDRTDTQYFGPGTRLTVL.

J is TRBJ1-5 and V is TRBV7-9; no DNA is available, so the TRBD1 call from TCRdb remains unchecked. The CDR3 totals 13 residues. Germline loops: CDR1 SEHNR, CDR2 FQNEAQ (reference sequence). CDR3 sequence reads: CASSPARDQPQHF.

The chain carries TRBV12-3 or TRBV12-4 and TRBJ2-1; TCRdb's assignment of TRBD2 cannot be checked, as there is no DNA. There are 16 residues in the CDR3. The chain's CDR3 is CASTLGLAGGPGEQFF.

This sequence joins TRBV7-9 and TRBJ2-1; the TRBD1 assignment by TCRdb is unverifiable without DNA. The CDR3 has 13 amino acids. In germline, CDR1 is SEHNR, CDR2 FQNEAQ (reference sequence). The CDR3 loop is CASRQGSYNEQFF.

J is TRBJ2-3 and V is TRBV6-4; TCRdb names TRBD2, which stays unverified in the absence of DNA. CDR1 is MRHNA, CDR2 SNTAGT, per germline. This CDR3 has 15 residues. This chain's CDR3 is CASSDSGAATDTQYF.

The V and J genes are TRBV19 and TRBJ1-5. CDR1 is LNHDA and CDR2 is SQIVND in the germline V gene (reference sequence). CDR3 length: 16 amino acids. The CDR3 reads CASSNSDLASNQPQHF.

The V and J genes are TRBV29-1 and TRBJ1-2. Germline lookup yields CDR1 SQVTM and CDR2 ANQGSEA. This CDR3 comprises 13 residues. This chain's CDR3 is CSVVSEGLYGYTF.

The J gene is TRBJ2-5, the V gene TRBV7-9; the D call of TRBD1 rests on TCRdb alone, since no DNA is present to check it. The germline V gene has CDR1 SEHNR and CDR2 FQNEAQ (reference sequence). The CDR3 sequence is 16 residues long. CDR3 sequence reads: CASSSQDRGARETQYF.

The chain links TRBV7-6 to TRBJ2-7; TCRdb indicates TRBD1, and absent DNA this call remains unverified. Germline CDR1 reads SGHVS; CDR2 reads FNYEAQ. The CDR3 length is 18 residues. CDR3 sequence reads: CASSHIIAPGQSSYEQYF.

The rearrangement links TRBV3-1 to TRBJ1-6. The CDR3 is 14 residues long. In germline, CDR1 is LGHDT, CDR2 YNNKEL (reference sequence). The CDR3 reads CASSSQRANSPLHF.